This T cell receptor (beta chain) was found in a study of CD8+ T cells in alopecia areata. Study-wide background: Tofacitinib administration to treated patients was oral, at 5 to 10 mg twice daily. Study results and caveats: Mice gave a clearer picture of TCR sharing than patients did, possibly for HLA-related reasons. Especially in alopecia totalis/universalis, lesional scalp showed greater clonality than normal scalp did.

Once RNA had been extracted, it was reverse transcribed into cDNA to act as the sequencing template. Some clones are missing from TCRdb's copy, which holds only in-frame ones; the method was immunoSEQ multiplex PCR. The top ten hold over 0.75% of the sample, which has 110,000 to 150,000 clones, approximately 50% seen once. The V gene lost 4 bases and the J gene lost 4 bases, with 19 bases spanning the gap. The germline gives CDR1 SQVTM, CDR2 ANQGSEA. The CDR3 is 15 residues long. In regard to this clone: Its antigen is unidentified.

The J gene is TRBJ1-1, the V gene TRBV29-1, with D uncertain. The material sequenced was CD4+ T cells sorted from blood, taken at week 0. This TCR was recovered from a human donor with alopecia areata. The CDR3 sequence: CSVVFEGRGITEAFF. The CDR3 nucleotides are TGCAGCGTTGTTTTCGAGGGCCGAGGGATCACTGAAGCTTTCTTT.